This T cell receptor beta chain comes out of a study of PD-L1 blockade in urothelial cancer. Study context: Treatment start was followed by blood analysis at 3 weeks (second dose) and again at 6 weeks.

General study points: Below-median pretreatment blood TCR clonality was a predictor of better survival.

The CDR3 is 14 amino acids. Germline V gene data show CDR1 as SGHRS and CDR2 as YFSETQ. V lost 2 bases, J lost 3 bases, and 12 bases lay in between. About this clone itself: Its antigen is still unknown.

Assay used: immunoSEQ multiplex PCR; TCRdb lists only in-frame clones, some missing. The sample has 45,000 to 60,000 clones; about 80% are singletons. Patient disease was locally advanced or metastatic urothelial carcinoma. For each patient, 1 to 8 samples were obtained, pretreatment and on-treatment. The TCR comes from a man aged 40-49 years with urothelial cancer. The sequences come from PBMCs, collected around atezolizumab (anti-PD-L1) treatment. The J gene is TRBJ2-7, the V gene TRBV5-1, with D possibly being TRBD1 (5 bases). This CDR3 reads CASSLRGEVYEQYF. CDR3 DNA sequence: TGCGCCAGCAGCTTAAGGGGTGAAGTCTACGAGCAGTACTTC.